This passage covers 3 T cell receptor beta chains from one sample sequenced in a study of CD8 T cells in Susac syndrome. The RNA input was about 0.5 to 1 ug, and it was reverse transcribed with random hexamers. TCRdb analysed the immunoSEQ multiplex PCR reads with MiXCR anew, one entry per CDR3 protein. The data show some 150,000 distinct CDR3 sequences, with 90% to 95% seen just once and around 0.21% held by the top ten. Sequenced: CD8+ T cells from PBMCs. All receptors derive from a human donor with multiple sclerosis.

The chain uses TRBV7-9 and TRBJ1-6; weak D call: TRBD1 (6 bases). Germline CDR1 is SEHNR and CDR2 is FQNEAQ (reference sequence). The V end lost 0 bases, the J end lost 9 bases, and 15 bases lay between the germline ends. CDR3 length equals 16 residues. The CDR3 bases are TGTGCCAGCAGCTTAGCCCCTGCAGGGGTAGGTTCACCCCTCCACTTT. Translating it yields CASSLAPAGVGSPLHF.

The V and J genes are TRBV27 and TRBJ2-1, with 10 bases that match TRBD1. V dropped 2 bases and J dropped 2; count of bases not matched to a gene: 0. Germline CDR1 MNHEY, CDR2 SMNVEV (reference sequence). CDR3 size: 15 residues. The CDR3 loop is CASSLDRGPYNEQFF. DNA for the CDR3: TGTGCCAGCAGTTTAGACAGGGGGCCCTACAATGAGCAGTTCTTC.

The chain links TRBV7-6 to TRBJ2-7, with TRBD1 as a possible D gene (5 bases). This CDR3 spans 16 amino acids. Germline values: CDR1 SGHVS, CDR2 FNYEAQ. V dropped 1 base and J dropped 0 bases, with 13 bases sitting between them. The CDR3 reads CASSLGWGRSSYEQYF. DNA for the CDR3: TGTGCCAGCAGCTTAGGTTGGGGCAGGAGCTCCTACGAGCAGTACTTC. Full variable domain (outside the CDR3, taken from reference TRBV7-6 and TRBJ2-7): GAGVSQSPRYKVTKRGQDVALRCDPISGHVSLYWYRQALGQGPEFLTYFNYEAQQDKSGLPNDRFSAERPEGSISTLTIQRTEQRDSAMYRCASSLGWGRSSYEQYFGPGTRLTVT.